One sample yielded the 6 T cell receptor beta chains listed below, sequenced in a study of response to subunit inactivated influenza vaccine. TCRdb analysed the RT-PCR reads with MiXCR anew, one entry per CDR3 protein. The sample shows more than 250,000 distinct CDR3 sequences, just over 20% of them seen only once. The sample consisted of PBMCs from blood, taken less than 22 months after vaccination. The receptors were gathered from a man aged 50 to 75 who received an inactivated influenza vaccine.

The genes are TRBV20-1 and TRBJ1-6; unclear D gene. V was shortened by 6 bases and J by 0 bases, with 18 bases between the two germline ends. There are 17 residues in the CDR3. Germline V gene data show CDR1 as DFQATT and CDR2 as SNEGSKA (reference sequence). This CDR3 reads CSATNAVRCSYNSPLHF. As DNA, the CDR3 is TGCAGTGCAACCAACGCGGTTAGGTGCTCCTATAATTCACCCCTCCACTTT.

The chain links TRBV18 to TRBJ2-2; 10 bases fit TRBD2. The J segment lost 7 bases and the V segment lost 2 bases, leaving 7 bases of the junction unmatched. This CDR3 has 16 residues. CDR1 is KGHSH, CDR2 LQKENI, per germline. CDR3 in DNA: TGTGCCAGCTCACCAACAACTAGCGGGATTGTCGGGGAGCTGTTTTTT. It specifies CASSPTTSGIVGELFF. The full variable domain, in which reference TRBV18 and TRBJ2-2 provide the parts outside the CDR3, is NAGVMQNPRHLVRRRGQEARLRCSPMKGHSHVYWYRQLPEEGLKFMVYLQKENIIDESGMPKERFSAEFPKEGPSILRIQQVVRGDSAAYFCASSPTTSGIVGELFFGEGSRLTVL.

V and J are TRBV19 and TRBJ1-5, with 8 positions matching TRBD1. Germline CDR1 and CDR2: LNHDA and SQIVND (reference sequence). V lost 1 base and J lost 2; bases outside the gene matches: 4. This CDR3 spans 16 amino acids. The CDR3 DNA reads TGTGCCAGTAGTATAGCGCAGGGGGCTGGCAATCAGCCCCAGCATTTT. Translating it yields CASSIAQGAGNQPQHF.

Ten or more counts support this clonotype. The chain is built from TRBV4-2 and TRBJ1-2; tentatively, D is TRBD1 (5 bases). The CDR3 totals 13 residues. Trimming removed 4 bases from V and 2 bases from J, with 8 bases in between. Germline V lookup: CDR1 LGHNA, CDR2 YNFKEQ. In nucleotides, the CDR3 is TGTGCCAGCAGCCCGTCAGGGAACTATGGCTACACCTTC. Its translation is CASSPSGNYGYTF.

This clonotype has a handful of counts. The rearrangement uses TRBV7-2 and TRBJ1-1; TRBD1 matches at 7 bases. CDR1 and CDR2 (germline): SGHTA, FQGNSA. The CDR3 sequence is 14 residues long. V was clipped by 7 bases and J by 0 bases; unmatched bases: 5. CDR3 coding DNA: TGTGCCAGCATTAGGACAGGAATGAACACTGAAGCTTTCTTT. It yields the protein CASIRTGMNTEAFF.

This clonotype was observed many times. The chain uses TRBV28 and TRBJ1-5; TRBD1 might be the D (5 bases). The V and J ends lost 5 bases and 5 bases respectively, with 28 bases between them. Germline V lookup: CDR1 MDHEN, CDR2 SYDVKM. The CDR3 extends over 19 amino acids. Here the CDR3 reads CASSPSVGLGTIWDQPQHF. For the CDR3, the DNA is TGTGCCAGCAGTCCCTCGGTGGGACTCGGGACGATTTGGGATCAGCCCCAGCATTTT.